These T cell receptor beta chains were read from a single sample in a study of T-cell memory formation after mild COVID-19. Via MiXCR, TCRdb re-called the 5' RACE reads, giving one row per CDR3 protein. The sample has about 190,000 distinct CDR3 sequences, 25% to 35% seen once. The sequenced sample was PBMCs or a T cell subset sorted from them (not recorded which). These receptors were collected from an adult woman who had mild COVID-19 (a few samples of this study predate the infection). Cell type and time point are not known. CDR3s include the opening cysteine and the closing phenylalanine or tryptophan. Each record gives: D gene, V gene, CDR3 protein. A D gene is named only where the DNA matches it firmly.

D: TRBD1; V: TRBV29-1; CDR3: CSVGAGTGNEKLFF
D: .; V: TRBV4-3; CDR3: CASSQEGQSYEQYF
D: .; V: TRBV24-1; CDR3: CATSDPGQELFF
D: .; V: TRBV7-2; CDR3: CASSLGGRLAPTHEQYF
D: .; V: TRBV5-1; CDR3: CASTTGAGETQYF
D: .; V: TRBV18; CDR3: CASSPKEEIKAYF
D: TRBD1; V: TRBV6-6; CDR3: CASRRQGSSGNSPLHF
D: .; V: TRBV15; CDR3: CATRGAGLNSSGYTF
D: .; V: TRBV18; CDR3: CASSRADFGNTIYF
D: .; V: TRBV7-9; CDR3: CASSFLGETQYF
D: TRBD1; V: TRBV20-1; CDR3: CSASGGQGSENTEAFF
D: TRBD2; V: TRBV19; CDR3: CASRRSGSNEQFF
D: TRBD1; V: TRBV24-1; CDR3: CATSGRDRNEQYF
D: TRBD1; V: TRBV24-1; CDR3: CATSDRKPTGGRETQYF
D: .; V: TRBV4-1; CDR3: CASRRTGTGELFF
D: TRBD2; V: TRBV6-6; CDR3: CASSRLAATDTQYF
D: TRBD2; V: TRBV27; CDR3: CASSPASGQETQYF
D: .; V: TRBV20-1; CDR3: CSARAHEGAYEQYF
D: .; V: TRBV24-1; CDR3: CATSDESGGSSGANVLTF
D: TRBD2; V: TRBV10-3; CDR3: CAISESRKTSGETQYF
D: .; V: TRBV6-5; CDR3: CASKTRGYEQYF
D: TRBD1; V: TRBV5-8; CDR3: CASSLRQGFEEKLFF
D: .; V: TRBV29-1; CDR3: CSVVGPGDYEQYF
D: TRBD1; V: TRBV2; CDR3: CASRLQGAAYNEQFF